These 20 T cell receptor beta chains originate from one sample sequenced in a study of T cells after yellow fever vaccination. In TCRdb, the 5' RACE reads were re-called with MiXCR into one record per CDR3 protein. The sample comprises about 240,000 distinct CDR3 sequences, less than 9% of which are singletons, and approximately 0.87% rests with the top ten. Material: CD4+ T cells sorted from PBMCs, obtained 15 days after the yellow fever booster vaccination. The source is a man aged 25 to 45 who received the YFV17D yellow fever vaccine.

This clonotype was seen more than once but under ten times. The V and J genes are TRBV5-6 and TRBJ2-1, with D possibly being TRBD1 (6 bases). This CDR3 has 14 amino acids. Germline CDR1 is SGHDT and CDR2 is YYEEEE. Trimming removed 0 bases from V and 10 bases from J, with 14 bases in between. The CDR3 reads CASSLVSGGAEQFF. CDR3 DNA: TGTGCCAGCAGCTTGGTCAGTGGGGGCGCGGAGCAGTTCTTC.

This clonotype came up a few times. The chain couples TRBV25-1 to TRBJ2-1, with a tentative D call TRBD1 (5 bases). Germline loops: CDR1 MGHDK, CDR2 SYGVNS. The CDR3 length is 13 residues. Trimming removed 8 bases from V and 3 bases from J, with 11 bases in between. In DNA, the CDR3 is TGTGCCAGCCCGAAGGGGATCTACAATGAGCAGTTCTTC. It codes for CASPKGIYNEQFF.

The sample holds many counts of this clonotype. The rearrangement links TRBV5-1 to TRBJ2-1; 13 bases line up with TRBD2. The CDR3 has 16 residues. Germline lookup yields CDR1 SGHRS and CDR2 YFSETQ. V gave up 1 base and J gave up 9 bases; unmatched junction bases: 7. CDR3 protein: CASSLILAGGPIEQFF. In nucleotides, the CDR3 is TGCGCCAGCAGCTTGATACTAGCGGGAGGGCCAATTGAGCAGTTCTTC. The full variable domain, completed using reference TRBV5-1 and TRBJ2-1, is KAGVTQTPRYLIKTRGQQVTLSCSPISGHRSVSWYQQTPGQGLQFLFEYFSETQRNKGNFPGRFSGRQFSNSRSEMNVSTLELGDSALYLCASSLILAGGPIEQFFGPGTRLTVL.

The chain combines TRBV4-3 with TRBJ1-5; no firm D call. Germline values: CDR1 LGHNA, CDR2 YSLEER. The CDR3 is 14 amino acids. Trimming stripped 0 bases from V and 7 bases from J, with 10 bases between. In nucleotides, the CDR3 is TGCGCCAGCAGCCAAGATGGTGGAAACCAGCCCCAGCATTTT. Residues: CASSQDGGNQPQHF.

This clonotype was detected ten times or more. V gene TRBV20-1 combines with J gene TRBJ1-4, with D hard to call. CDR3 length equals 11 residues. Germline CDR1 reads DFQATT; CDR2 reads SNEGSKA (reference sequence). The CDR3 DNA sequence: TGCATCGCGGAACGAAACGAAAAACTGTTTTTT. It specifies CIAERNEKLFF.

This clonotype was observed a few times. The chain uses TRBV29-1 and TRBJ1-4, with D maybe TRBD1 (5 bases). The CDR3 loop spans 13 amino acids. V shed 5 bases and J shed 8 bases, with 15 bases lying between them. CDR1 is SQVTM and CDR2 is ANQGSEA in the germline V gene. The CDR3 DNA is TGCAGCGTTCGTAACAACGGGGGGGAAAAACTGTTTTTT. Translation gives CSVRNNGGEKLFF.

The chain carries TRBV18 and TRBJ2-3; a possible D gene is TRBD2 (6 bases). Trimming pared 2 bases from V and 4 bases from J, leaving 13 bases between. Germline V gives CDR1 KGHSH, CDR2 LQKENI. The CDR3 runs to 15 residues. Here the CDR3 DNA reads TGTGCCAGCTCACCAATGGTCGCGGGGTCAGATACGCAGTATTTT. Its translation: CASSPMVAGSDTQYF.

On this clonotype itself: A much larger clone lies one base from this, so it may be a read error. The J gene is TRBJ2-1, the V gene TRBV7-9; possibly TRBD2 for D (5 bases). The CDR3 is made up of 17 amino acids. Germline loops: CDR1 SEHNR, CDR2 FQNEAQ (reference sequence). CDR3: CASSSPPAGRSYNQQFF. CDR3 DNA sequence: TGTGCCAGCAGCTCTCCCCCCGCGGGCAGGTCCTACAATCAGCAGTTCTTC.

This clonotype occurred many times. CDR3 region: CSVVRVSGGTDIQYF. As DNA, the CDR3 is TGCAGCGTTGTTCGGGTTTCGGGAGGTACGGACATTCAGTACTTC. The rearrangement uses TRBV29-1 and TRBJ2-4, with 7 bases fitting TRBD2. CDR1 is SQVTM, CDR2 ANQGSEA, per germline. V lost 4 bases and J lost 8; bases outside the gene matches: 14. This CDR3 contains 15 residues.

This clonotype has at least ten counts. The chain carries TRBV29-1 and TRBJ2-6; D remains ambiguous. The CDR3 has 12 amino acids. CDR1 is SQVTM and CDR2 is ANQGSEA in the germline V gene. Trimming cost V 7 bases and J 1 base, with 5 bases left between them. The CDR3 here is CSATSGANVLTF. CDR3 bases: TGCAGCGCTACTTCTGGGGCCAACGTCCTGACTTTC.

This clonotype was seen ten or more times. The chain is built from TRBV29-1 and TRBJ2-2, with TRBD1 identical over 11 bases. CDR1 is SQVTM, CDR2 ANQGSEA, per germline. J lost 4 bases, V lost 7 bases, and 5 bases had no gene match. The CDR3 covers 14 residues. The CDR3 DNA follows: TGCAGCGCCCTGGACAGGGGGCTCACCGGGGAGCTGTTTTTT. This encodes CSALDRGLTGELFF.

At least ten counts were recorded for this clonotype. J is TRBJ2-1 and V is TRBV7-2; 8 bases match TRBD2. CDR1 SGHTA and CDR2 FQGNSA come from the germline V gene. V lost 4 bases and J lost 0; bases outside the gene matches: 5. This CDR3 has 16 residues. CDR3 in DNA: TGTGCCAGCAGCTACCGCGGGGGGTACTCCTACAATGAGCAGTTCTTC. Encoded protein: CASSYRGGYSYNEQFF.

This clonotype was found a few times. The chain carries TRBV12-3 or TRBV12-4 and TRBJ1-2; 9 nucleotides line up with TRBD1. J was trimmed by 8 bases and V by 6 bases; bases with no gene match: 10. There are 14 residues in the CDR3. CDR3 protein: CASREDRGFGGYTF. Written as DNA, the CDR3 is TGTGCCAGCAGGGAAGACAGGGGGTTTGGAGGCTACACCTTC.

There are many counts of this clonotype. The J gene is TRBJ1-2, the V gene TRBV7-8, with no clear D. V dropped 1 base and J dropped 8 bases, with 17 bases sitting between them. CDR3 length: 15 amino acids. Germline V gene sequence: CDR1 SGHVS, CDR2 FQNEAQ. CDR3 in amino acids: CASSLVGDGLGGYTF. The CDR3 DNA is TGTGCCAGCAGCTTAGTAGGTGACGGTTTGGGAGGCTACACCTTC.

V is TRBV29-1 and J is TRBJ2-1; D gene unclear. The V gene's germline CDR1 is SQVTM and CDR2 ANQGSEA. V was trimmed by 6 bases and J by 8 bases, leaving 14 bases between them. This CDR3 has 12 amino acids. CDR3 bases: TGCAGCGTCAAAGGTGGGGTCGATGAGCAGTTCTTC. Protein sequence: CSVKGGVDEQFF.

The chain carries TRBV6-4 and TRBJ2-2, with D possibly being TRBD1 (6 bases). The germline CDR1 and CDR2 sequences are MRHNA and SNTAGT. The ends were cut back, 6 bases at V and 7 bases at J, with 12 bases in the middle. This CDR3 region has 13 residues. The CDR3 DNA is TGTGCCAGCAGCGAACAGGGCCTCGGGGAGCTGTTTTTT. Protein: CASSEQGLGELFF.

This clonotype was counted ten times or more. The V call is TRBV6-5, the J call TRBJ2-1, with D possibly called TRBD1 or TRBD2 (5 bases each). CDR3 length: 14 residues. Looked up from germline, CDR1 is MNHEY and CDR2 is SVGAGI. V was pared by 6 bases and J by 0 bases, with 9 bases between. Here the CDR3 DNA reads TGTGCCAGCAGGGGGGAGAACTCCTACAATGAGCAGTTCTTC. Encoded protein: CASRGENSYNEQFF.

Only a few counts were recorded for this clonotype. This chain's CDR3 is CSAREQGKRYEQYF. The CDR3 DNA is TGCAGTGCTAGAGAACAGGGGAAAAGGTACGAGCAGTACTTC. The V and J genes are TRBV20-1 and TRBJ2-7; 7 bases align to TRBD1. This CDR3 region has 14 residues. Germline V gives CDR1 DFQATT, CDR2 SNEGSKA (reference sequence). Germline trimming cut 0 bases from V and 4 bases from J; bases unmatched to any gene: 6.

Here the CDR3 reads CSANRLAGGRDTQYF. The CDR3 DNA reads TGCAGTGCTAATAGACTAGCGGGAGGTAGAGATACGCAGTATTTT. This rearrangement joins TRBV20-1 to TRBJ2-3; TRBD2 aligns across 13 bases. The germline V gene encodes CDR1 DFQATT and CDR2 SNEGSKA (reference sequence). The trim removed 4 bases at V and 5 bases at J, leaving 6 bases unmatched. The CDR3 length is 15 residues.

This chain links TRBV7-9 with TRBJ2-5; maybe TRBD2 (6 bases). V lost 1 base, J lost 5 bases, and 14 bases lay in between. Germline V gene data show CDR1 as SEHNR and CDR2 as FQNEAQ (reference sequence). The CDR3 has 15 residues. DNA of the CDR3: TGTGCCAGCAGCTTAGTAGCGGAAGGGCGGGAGACCCAGTACTTC. It yields the protein CASSLVAEGRETQYF.